This T cell receptor beta chain was captured in a study of identical twins. General study findings and limits: In drawing conclusions, the study used cross-sectional statistical analysis and did not follow the same donors. Twins' excess sharing was less marked for out-of-frame beta sequences.

The CDR3 length is 17 residues. Per the germline V gene, CDR1 is KGHDR and CDR2 is SFDVKD. Between the trimmed V and J ends, which lost 0 bases and 5 bases, there was a span of 16 bases. This clonotype was recorded a few times. Its antigen remains unknown. Each CDR3 protein is one row after TCRdb ran MiXCR on the 5' RACE reads. The sample records about 200,000 distinct CDR3 sequences, about 7.5% being singletons. The sample was also linked to a second study, of yellow fever vaccine responses in identical twins. That work adds: Twins' vaccine T cell responses were reported to seem partly convergent and partly personalized.

The chain has TRBV24-1 and TRBJ2-1, with D possibly matching TRBD2 (6 bases). The sample was memory (CD45RO+) T cells sorted from blood. The receptor was derived from a woman between 18 and 29 years old in good health. The CDR3 region is CATSDLEGTGANNEQFF. In DNA form, the CDR3 reads TGTGCCACCAGTGATTTGGAGGGGACGGGAGCAAACAATGAGCAGTTCTTC.